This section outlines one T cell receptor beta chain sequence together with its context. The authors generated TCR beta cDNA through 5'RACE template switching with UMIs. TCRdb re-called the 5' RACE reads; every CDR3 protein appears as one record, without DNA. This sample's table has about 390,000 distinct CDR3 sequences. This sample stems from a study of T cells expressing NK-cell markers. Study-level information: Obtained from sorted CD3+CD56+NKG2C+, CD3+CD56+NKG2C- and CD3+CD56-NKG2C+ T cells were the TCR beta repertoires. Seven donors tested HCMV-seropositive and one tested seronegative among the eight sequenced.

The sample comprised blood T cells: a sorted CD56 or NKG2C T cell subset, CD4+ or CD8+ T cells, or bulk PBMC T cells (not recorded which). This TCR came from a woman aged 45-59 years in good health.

The CDR3 spells CSVAQGVETQYF. This chain joins TRBV29-1 and TRBJ2-5; TCRdb's D gene call, TRBD1, goes unchecked for lack of DNA. The CDR3 has 12 amino acids. The germline CDR1 and CDR2 sequences are SQVTM and ANQGSEA.